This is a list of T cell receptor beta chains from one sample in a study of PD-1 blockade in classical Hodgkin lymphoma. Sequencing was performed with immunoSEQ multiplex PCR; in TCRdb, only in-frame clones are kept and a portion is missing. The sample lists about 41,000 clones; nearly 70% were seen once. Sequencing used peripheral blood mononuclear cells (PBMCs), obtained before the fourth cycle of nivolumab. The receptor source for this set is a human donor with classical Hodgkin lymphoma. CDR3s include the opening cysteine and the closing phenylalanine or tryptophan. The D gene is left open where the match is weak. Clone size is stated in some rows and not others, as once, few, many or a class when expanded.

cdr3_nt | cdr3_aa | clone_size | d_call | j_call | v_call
TGTGCCAGCAGCCGAGACCGGGACAGCCTTAAGAACACCGGGGAGCTGTTTTTT | CASSRDRDSLKNTGELFF | few | TRBD1 | TRBJ2-2 | TRBV14
TGTGCCAGCAGCGCCTTAGACAGCCACTACGAGCAGTACTTC | CASSALDSHYEQYF | . | . | TRBJ2-7 | TRBV9
TGTGCCAGCAGACGTGAGGCTGGGGCCAACGTCCTGACTTTC | CASRREAGANVLTF | . | . | TRBJ2-6 | TRBV13
TGTGCCAGCAGCCCAGGGTCGATTTACAATGAGCAGTTCTTC | CASSPGSIYNEQFF | . | . | TRBJ2-1 | TRBV7-2
TGTGCCAGCAGTGATACGGGGGTCTGGTACGAGCAGTACTTC | CASSDTGVWYEQYF | once | . | TRBJ2-7 | TRBV28
TGTGCCAGCAGTTTACCCGGGACAGGGGAAACCTACGAGCAGTACTTC | CASSLPGTGETYEQYF | . | TRBD1 | TRBJ2-7 | TRBV28
TGTGCCAGCAACCCGTCAGGGGGGGTTGGCAATGAGCAGTTCTTC | CASNPSGGVGNEQFF | . | . | TRBJ2-1 | TRBV7-2
TGTGCCAGCAGCTTGGATGAGATTCTCCACTTT | CASSLDEILHF | large | . | TRBJ1-6 | TRBV5-6
TGTGCCAGCAGTGAGGGTATGGGGAGACTGCCGGATGAGCAGTTCTTC | CASSEGMGRLPDEQFF | . | . | TRBJ2-1 | TRBV6-1
TGTGCCAGCAGAACGCCGGGGGGATCGGGAACCGGGGAGCTGTTTTTT | CASRTPGGSGTGELFF | . | TRBD2 | TRBJ2-2 | TRBV28
TGTGCCAGCAGCCAAGATCCGGGGGATCAGCCCCAGCATTTT | CASSQDPGDQPQHF | few | . | TRBJ1-5 | TRBV4-2
TGCGCCAGCAGCCCCGGAGCGGCGACCTACGAGCAGTACTTC | CASSPGAATYEQYF | many | . | TRBJ2-7 | TRBV4-1
TGCAGTGCTAGACGCCAGGAAAAAGCTTTCTTT | CSARRQEKAFF | . | . | TRBJ1-1 | TRBV20-1
TGTGCCAGCAGCTTAGCCGGCAGCGGGGTCTACACAGATACGCAGTATTTT | CASSLAGSGVYTDTQYF | . | TRBD2 | TRBJ2-3 | TRBV5-4
TGTGCCAGCAGTTCGTCGTGGGGGGAGAGGGAGACCCAGTACTTC | CASSSSWGERETQYF | few | . | TRBJ2-5 | TRBV2
TGTGCCAGCAGGGTAGCGGGGAGCTCCTACGAGCAGTACTTC | CASRVAGSSYEQYF | few | TRBD2 | TRBJ2-7 | TRBV6-1
TGCAGTGCTAGAGTGGATCTCGAAGCTTTCTTT | CSARVDLEAFF | few | . | TRBJ1-1 | TRBV20-1